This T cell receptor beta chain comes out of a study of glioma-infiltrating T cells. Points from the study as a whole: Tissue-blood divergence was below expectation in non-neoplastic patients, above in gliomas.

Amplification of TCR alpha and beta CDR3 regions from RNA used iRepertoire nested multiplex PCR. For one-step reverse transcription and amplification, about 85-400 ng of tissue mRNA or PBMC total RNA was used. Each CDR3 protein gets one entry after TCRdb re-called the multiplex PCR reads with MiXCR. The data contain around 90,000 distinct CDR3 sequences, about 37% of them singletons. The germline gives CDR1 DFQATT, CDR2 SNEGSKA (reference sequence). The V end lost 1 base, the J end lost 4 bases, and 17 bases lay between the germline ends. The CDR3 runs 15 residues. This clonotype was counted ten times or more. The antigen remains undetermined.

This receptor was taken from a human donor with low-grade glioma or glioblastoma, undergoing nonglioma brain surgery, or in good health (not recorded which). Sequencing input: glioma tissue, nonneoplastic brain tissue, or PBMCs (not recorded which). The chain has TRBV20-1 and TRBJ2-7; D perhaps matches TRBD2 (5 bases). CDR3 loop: CSARAPEERGYEQYF. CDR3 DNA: TGCAGTGCTAGAGCTCCGGAGGAGCGAGGGTACGAGCAGTACTTC.